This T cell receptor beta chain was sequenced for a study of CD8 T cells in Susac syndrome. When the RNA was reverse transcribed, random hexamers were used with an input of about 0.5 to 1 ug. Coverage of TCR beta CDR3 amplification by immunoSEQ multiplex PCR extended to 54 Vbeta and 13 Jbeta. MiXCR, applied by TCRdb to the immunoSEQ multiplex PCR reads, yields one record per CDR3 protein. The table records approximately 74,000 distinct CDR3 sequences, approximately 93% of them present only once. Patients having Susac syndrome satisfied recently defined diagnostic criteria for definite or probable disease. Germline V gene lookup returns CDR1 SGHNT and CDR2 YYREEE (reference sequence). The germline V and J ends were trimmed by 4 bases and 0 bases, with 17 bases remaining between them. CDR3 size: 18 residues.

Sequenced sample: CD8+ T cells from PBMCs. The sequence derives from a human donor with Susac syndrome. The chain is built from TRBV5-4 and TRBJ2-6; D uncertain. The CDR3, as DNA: TGTGCCAGCAGCCCACACCGTACTACAAGCTCTGGGGCCAACGTCCTGACTTTC. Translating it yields CASSPHRTTSSGANVLTF. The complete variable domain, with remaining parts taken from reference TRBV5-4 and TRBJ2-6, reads ETGVTQSPTHLIKTRGQQVTLRCSSQSGHNTVSWYQQALGQGPQFIFQYYREEENGRGNFPPRFSGLQFPNYSSELNVNALELDDSALYLCASSPHRTTSSGANVLTFGAGSRLTVL.